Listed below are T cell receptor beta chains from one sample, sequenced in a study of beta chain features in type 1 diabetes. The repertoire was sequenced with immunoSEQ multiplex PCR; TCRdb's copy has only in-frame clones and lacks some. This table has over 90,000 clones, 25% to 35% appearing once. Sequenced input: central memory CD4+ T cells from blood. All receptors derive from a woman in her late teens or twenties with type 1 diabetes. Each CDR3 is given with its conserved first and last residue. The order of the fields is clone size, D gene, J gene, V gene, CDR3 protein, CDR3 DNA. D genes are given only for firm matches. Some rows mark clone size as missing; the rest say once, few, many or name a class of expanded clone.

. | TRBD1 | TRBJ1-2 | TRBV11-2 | CASSLDRQGASYTF | TGTGCCAGCAGCTTAGATCGGCAGGGGGCAAGCTACACCTTC
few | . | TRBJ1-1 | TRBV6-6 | CASSYSGRSNTEAFF | TGTGCCAGCAGTTACTCGGGGAGATCGAACACTGAAGCTTTCTTT
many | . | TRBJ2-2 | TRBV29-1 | CSAGDSNTGELFF | TGCAGCGCGGGGGACTCGAACACCGGGGAGCTGTTTTTT
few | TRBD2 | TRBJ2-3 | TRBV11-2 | CASSPLAGGWTDTQYF | TGTGCCAGCAGCCCACTAGCGGGAGGGTGGACAGATACGCAGTATTTT
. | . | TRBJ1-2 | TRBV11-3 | CASSLGGLVQYGYTF | TGTGCCAGCAGCCTGGGGGGTTTAGTTCAGTATGGCTACACCTTC
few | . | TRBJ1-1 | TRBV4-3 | CASSQDPRTDEAFF | TGCGCCAGCAGCCAAGATCCCCGGACAGATGAAGCTTTCTTT
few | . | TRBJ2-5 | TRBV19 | CASGARAQETQYF | TGTGCCAGTGGGGCCAGGGCCCAAGAGACCCAGTACTTC
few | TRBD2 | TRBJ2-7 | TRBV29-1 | CSVGRAGAPFEQYF | TGCAGCGTGGGCCGAGCGGGAGCCCCCTTCGAGCAGTACTTC
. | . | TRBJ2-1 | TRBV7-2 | CASSLARQTYNEQFF | TGTGCCAGCAGCTTAGCGCGACAGACCTACAATGAGCAGTTCTTC
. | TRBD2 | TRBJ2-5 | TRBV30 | CAWSLELASETQYF | TGTGCCTGGAGTCTGGAACTAGCGTCCGAGACCCAGTACTTC
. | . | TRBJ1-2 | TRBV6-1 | CASRLDYGDYGYTF | TGTGCCAGCAGATTGGACTACGGGGACTATGGCTACACCTTC
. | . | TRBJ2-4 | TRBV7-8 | CASSPRGSSLAKNIQYF | TGTGCCAGCAGCCCTAGGGGATCAAGTTTAGCCAAAAACATTCAGTACTTC
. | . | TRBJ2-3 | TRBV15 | CATSRPAGLTDTQYF | TGTGCCACCAGCAGACCAGCGGGCCTTACAGATACGCAGTATTTT
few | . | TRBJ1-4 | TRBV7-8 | CASSLVLNEKLFF | TGTGCCAGCAGCTTAGTCCTTAATGAAAAACTGTTTTTT
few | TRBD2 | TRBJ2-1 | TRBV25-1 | CASSDGLGFVNEQFF | TGTGCCAGCAGTGATGGACTAGGCTTTGTCAATGAGCAGTTCTTC
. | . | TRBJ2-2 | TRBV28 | CASSSSRNTGELFF | TGTGCCAGCAGCTCCAGTCGGAACACCGGGGAGCTGTTTTTT